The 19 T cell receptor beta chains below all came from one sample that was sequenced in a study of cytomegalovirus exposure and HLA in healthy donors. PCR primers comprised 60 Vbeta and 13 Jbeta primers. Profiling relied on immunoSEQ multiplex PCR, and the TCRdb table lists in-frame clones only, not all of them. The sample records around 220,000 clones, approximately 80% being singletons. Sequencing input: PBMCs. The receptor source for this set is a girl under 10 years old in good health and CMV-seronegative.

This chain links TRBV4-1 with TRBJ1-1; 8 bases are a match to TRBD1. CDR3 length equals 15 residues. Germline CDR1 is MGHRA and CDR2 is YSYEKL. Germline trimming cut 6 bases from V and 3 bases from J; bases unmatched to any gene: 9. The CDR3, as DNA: TGCGCCAGCAGTACGATTGGACAGGGCGACACTGAAGCTTTCTTT. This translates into CASSTIGQGDTEAFF.

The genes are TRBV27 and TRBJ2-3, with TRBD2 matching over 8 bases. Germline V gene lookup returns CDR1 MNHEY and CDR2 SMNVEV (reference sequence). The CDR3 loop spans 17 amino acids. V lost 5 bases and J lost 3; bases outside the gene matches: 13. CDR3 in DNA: TGTGCCAGCAGTCCTTCCCCAGCGGGGGTGAGGACAGATACGCAGTATTTT. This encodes CASSPSPAGVRTDTQYF.

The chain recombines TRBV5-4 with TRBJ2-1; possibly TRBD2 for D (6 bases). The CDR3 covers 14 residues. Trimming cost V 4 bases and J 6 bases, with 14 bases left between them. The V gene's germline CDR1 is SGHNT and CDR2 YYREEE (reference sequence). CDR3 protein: CASSRTGSFNEQFF. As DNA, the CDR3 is TGTGCCAGCAGCAGAACCGGGAGTTTCAATGAGCAGTTCTTC. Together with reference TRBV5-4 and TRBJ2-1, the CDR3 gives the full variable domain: ETGVTQSPTHLIKTRGQQVTLRCSSQSGHNTVSWYQQALGQGPQFIFQYYREEENGRGNFPPRFSGLQFPNYSSELNVNALELDDSALYLCASSRTGSFNEQFFGPGTRLTVL.

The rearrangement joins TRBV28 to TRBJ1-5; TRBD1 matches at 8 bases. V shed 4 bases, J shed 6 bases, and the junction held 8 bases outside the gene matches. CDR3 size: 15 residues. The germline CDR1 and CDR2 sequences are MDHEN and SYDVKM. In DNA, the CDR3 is TGTGCCAGCAGTTCCGGACAGGGAAACGTTCAGCCCCAGCATTTT. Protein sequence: CASSSGQGNVQPQHF.

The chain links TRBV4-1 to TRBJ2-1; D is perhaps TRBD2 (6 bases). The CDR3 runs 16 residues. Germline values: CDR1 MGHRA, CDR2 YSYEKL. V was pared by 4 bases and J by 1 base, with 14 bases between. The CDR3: CASSLLAAGSYNEQFF. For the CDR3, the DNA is TGCGCCAGCAGCCTATTAGCCGCGGGGTCCTACAATGAGCAGTTCTTC.

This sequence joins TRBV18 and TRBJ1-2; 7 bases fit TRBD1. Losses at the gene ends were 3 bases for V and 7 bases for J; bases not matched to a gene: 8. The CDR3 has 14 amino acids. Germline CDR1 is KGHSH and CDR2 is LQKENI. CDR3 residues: CASSPPDRAGGYTF. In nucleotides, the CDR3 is TGTGCCAGCTCACCCCCCGACAGGGCGGGTGGCTACACCTTC.

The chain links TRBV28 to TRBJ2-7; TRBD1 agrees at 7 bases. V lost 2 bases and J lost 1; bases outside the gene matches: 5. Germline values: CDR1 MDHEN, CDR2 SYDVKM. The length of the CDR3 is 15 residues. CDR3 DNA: TGTGCCAGCAGTTTAAGGGGGCGCATGTCCTACGAGCAGTACTTC. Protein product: CASSLRGRMSYEQYF. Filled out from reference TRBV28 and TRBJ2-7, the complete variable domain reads DVKVTQSSRYLVKRTGEKVFLECVQDMDHENMFWYRQDPGLGLRLIYFSYDVKMKEKGDIPEGYSVSREKKERFSLILESASTNQTSMYLCASSLRGRMSYEQYFGPGTRLTVT.

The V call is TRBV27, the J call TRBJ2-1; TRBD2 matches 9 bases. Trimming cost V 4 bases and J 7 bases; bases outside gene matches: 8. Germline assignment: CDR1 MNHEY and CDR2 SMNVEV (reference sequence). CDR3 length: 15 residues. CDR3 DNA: TGTGCCAGCAGTTCTCTCGGCGGGGGGGGTAATGAGCAGTTCTTC. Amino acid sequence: CASSSLGGGGNEQFF.

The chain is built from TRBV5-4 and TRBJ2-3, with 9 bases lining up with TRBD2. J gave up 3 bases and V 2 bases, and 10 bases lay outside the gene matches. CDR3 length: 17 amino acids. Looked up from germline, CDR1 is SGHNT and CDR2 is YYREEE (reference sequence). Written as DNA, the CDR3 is TGTGCCAGCAGCTTCCCTAGCGGGACTTGGGGAACAGATACGCAGTATTTT. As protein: CASSFPSGTWGTDTQYF.

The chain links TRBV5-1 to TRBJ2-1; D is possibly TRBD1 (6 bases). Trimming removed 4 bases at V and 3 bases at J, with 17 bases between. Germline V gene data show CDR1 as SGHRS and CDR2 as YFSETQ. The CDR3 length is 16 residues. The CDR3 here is CASSVQGRGHYNEQFF. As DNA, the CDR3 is TGCGCCAGCAGCGTACAGGGAAGAGGGCACTACAATGAGCAGTTCTTC.

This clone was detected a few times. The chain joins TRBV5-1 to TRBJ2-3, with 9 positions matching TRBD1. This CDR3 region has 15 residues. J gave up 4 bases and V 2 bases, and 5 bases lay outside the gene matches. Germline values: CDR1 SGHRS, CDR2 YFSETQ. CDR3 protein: CASSFGDRDADTQYF. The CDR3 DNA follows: TGCGCCAGCAGCTTCGGGGACAGGGATGCAGATACGCAGTATTTT.

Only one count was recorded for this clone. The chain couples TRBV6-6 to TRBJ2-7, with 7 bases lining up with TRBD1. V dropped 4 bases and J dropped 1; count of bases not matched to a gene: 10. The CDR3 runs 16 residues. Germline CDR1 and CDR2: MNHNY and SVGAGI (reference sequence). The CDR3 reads CASSSTRTGISYEQYF. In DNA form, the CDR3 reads TGTGCCAGCAGTTCGACTCGGACAGGCATATCCTACGAGCAGTACTTC.

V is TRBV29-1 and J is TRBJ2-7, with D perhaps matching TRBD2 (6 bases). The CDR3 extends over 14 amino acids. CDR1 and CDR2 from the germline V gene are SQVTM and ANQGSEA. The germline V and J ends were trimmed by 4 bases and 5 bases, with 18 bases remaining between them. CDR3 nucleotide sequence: TGCAGCGTTGGGGCTATGGGGGAGGCTAACGAGCAGTACTTC. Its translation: CSVGAMGEANEQYF.

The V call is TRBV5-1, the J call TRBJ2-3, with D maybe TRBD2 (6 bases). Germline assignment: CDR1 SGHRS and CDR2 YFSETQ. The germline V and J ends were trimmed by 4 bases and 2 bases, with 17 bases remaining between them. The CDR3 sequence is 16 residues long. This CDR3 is CASSPGLNSYTDTQYF. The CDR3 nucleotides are TGCGCCAGCAGCCCGGGACTTAACTCATACACAGATACGCAGTATTTT.

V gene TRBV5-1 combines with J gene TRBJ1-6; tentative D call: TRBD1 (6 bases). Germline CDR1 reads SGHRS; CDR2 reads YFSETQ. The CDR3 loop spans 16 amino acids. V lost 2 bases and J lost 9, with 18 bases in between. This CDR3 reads CASSFLQGSGGSPLHF. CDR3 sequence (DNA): TGCGCCAGCAGCTTTTTACAGGGCTCTGGAGGTTCACCCCTCCACTTT.

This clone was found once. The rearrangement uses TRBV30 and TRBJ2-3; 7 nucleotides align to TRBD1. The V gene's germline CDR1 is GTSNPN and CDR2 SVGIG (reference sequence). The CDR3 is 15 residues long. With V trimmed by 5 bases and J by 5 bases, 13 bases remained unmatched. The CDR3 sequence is CAWGARGLSGDTQYF. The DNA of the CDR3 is TGTGCCTGGGGGGCTAGGGGGCTCTCGGGAGATACGCAGTATTTT.

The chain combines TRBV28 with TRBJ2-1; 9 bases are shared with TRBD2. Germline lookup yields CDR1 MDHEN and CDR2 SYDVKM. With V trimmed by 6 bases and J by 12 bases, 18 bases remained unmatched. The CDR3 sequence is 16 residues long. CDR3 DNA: TGTGCCAGCAGCTATAAGGGTGGTAGCGGGAGATCAGGGCAGTTCTTC. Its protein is CASSYKGGSGRSGQFF.

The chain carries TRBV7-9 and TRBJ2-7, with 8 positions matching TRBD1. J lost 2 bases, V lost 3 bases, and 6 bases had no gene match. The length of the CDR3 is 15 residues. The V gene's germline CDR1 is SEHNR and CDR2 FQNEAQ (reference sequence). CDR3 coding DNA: TGTGCCAGCAGCTTCCAGGGGGCCAAGGCCTACGAGCAGTACTTC. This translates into CASSFQGAKAYEQYF.

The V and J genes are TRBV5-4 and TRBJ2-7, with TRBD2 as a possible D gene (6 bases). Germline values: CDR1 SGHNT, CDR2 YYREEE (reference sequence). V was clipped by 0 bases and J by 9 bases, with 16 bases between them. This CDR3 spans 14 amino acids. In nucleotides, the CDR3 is TGTGCCAGCAGCTTGGACGCCGGGAGAGTTGGGCAGTACTTC. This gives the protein CASSLDAGRVGQYF.